Following are 5 T cell receptor beta chains from one sample sequenced in a study of blood T cell repertoires in COVID-19. Assay: immunoSEQ multiplex PCR; the TCRdb copy retains only in-frame clones and omits some. This table holds approximately 230,000 clones, roughly four fifths found once. The specimen sequenced was peripheral blood. These receptors originate from a man aged 80 or over with acute or convalescent COVID-19.

This chain joins TRBV5-1 and TRBJ2-3, with TRBD2 matching over 8 bases. The length of the CDR3 is 15 residues. Germline V gene data show CDR1 as SGHRS and CDR2 as YFSETQ. V was clipped by 4 bases and J by 1 base; unmatched bases: 5. CDR3 nucleotides: TGCGCCAGCAGCCGTAGCGGGGCACGCACAGATACGCAGTATTTT. Translating gives CASSRSGARTDTQYF.

This clone was counted only a few times. The chain carries TRBV2 and TRBJ2-7; D perhaps matches TRBD1 (6 bases). Deletions cut 10 bases from V and 0 bases from J, with 10 bases between. The V gene's germline CDR1 is SNHLY and CDR2 FYNNEI. The CDR3 runs 12 residues. Here the CDR3 reads CATGQSSYEQYF. The CDR3 DNA sequence: TGTGCCACCGGACAGAGCTCCTACGAGCAGTACTTC.

The rearrangement links TRBV9 to TRBJ2-1; 8 nucleotides line up with TRBD2. There are 15 residues in the CDR3. The germline gives CDR1 SGDLS, CDR2 YYNGEE. The V and J ends lost 4 bases and 1 base, in that order; junction bases with no gene match: 4. CDR3 in amino acids: CASSPTSGSYNEQFF. The CDR3 DNA sequence: TGTGCCAGCAGCCCTACTAGCGGTTCCTACAATGAGCAGTTCTTC.

This clone was seen only once. The junction does not match germline at one end; this may be a read error. This sample includes further DNA sequences coding for the same CDR3. V and J are TRBV4-1 and TRBJ2-7; 13 bases agree with TRBD2. The CDR3 consists of 18 residues. From germline, CDR1 is MGHRA and CDR2 YSYEKL. The CDR3 sequence is CASSQNYRTSGSSYEQYF. CDR3 nucleotide sequence: TGCGCCAGCAGCCAGAATTACCGGACTAGCGGGAGCTCCTACGAGCAGTACTTT.

The chain links TRBV27 to TRBJ1-6; the match to TRBD1 covers 7 bases. The trim removed 2 bases at V and 4 bases at J, leaving 2 bases unmatched. Per germline, CDR1 MNHEY and CDR2 SMNVEV (reference sequence). CDR3 length: 15 amino acids. The CDR3 DNA sequence: TGTGCCAGCAGTTTAAGGGGGCAATATAATTCACCCCTCCACTTT. Encoded protein: CASSLRGQYNSPLHF.